The source of this T cell receptor beta chain is a study of blood T cell repertoires in COVID-19. Study summary: Acute and convalescent COVID-19 samples came from the United States, Italy and Spain.

CDR1 is MNHNY, CDR2 SVGAGI, per germline (reference sequence). CDR3 length: 17 amino acids. Trimming took 5 bases from V and 4 from J, leaving 18 bases between them. This table comes from immunoSEQ multiplex PCR, and its TCRdb copy is limited to in-frame clones, with some not included. The profile covers 90,000 to 130,000 clones, with 82% appearing a single time and 7.9% taken by the ten largest. V is TRBV6-6 and J is TRBJ1-6; D may be TRBD1 (5 bases). This sequence was found in a man between 65 and 85 years old with acute or convalescent COVID-19. The sample consisted of peripheral blood. In nucleotides, the CDR3 is TGTGCCAGCAGTCGCCGACAGTTGGGGAATTATAATTCACCCCTCCACTTT. Amino acid sequence: CASSRRQLGNYNSPLHF.